The T cell receptor beta chain under discussion was sequenced for a study of post-analysis software for immune sequencing data. Study outcomes and limitations: In patients, TRBV5-6, TRBV5-1 and TRBV20-1 belonged to five TRBV segments found more frequently than in controls.

Prepared TCR beta cDNA libraries contained unique molecular identifiers. TCRdb re-analysed the PCR reads in MiXCR, keeping a single row per CDR3 protein. This sample carries about 820,000 distinct CDR3 sequences, about 57% of them seen once, and the ten largest clones take approximately 4.5%. V was clipped by 2 bases and J by 4 bases, with 11 bases between them. The CDR3 is 14 amino acids. Germline CDR1 is MNHEY and CDR2 is SVGAGI. Note on this clonotype: What it binds is unknown.

The V gene is TRBV6-5, the J gene TRBJ2-5, with D perhaps matching TRBD2 (5 bases). This TCR came from a girl aged 10-17 years with multiple sclerosis. Sequenced: blood. CDR3 amino acids: CASSYTGGGETQYF. The CDR3 nucleotides are TGTGCCAGCAGTTACACTGGAGGCGGAGAGACCCAGTACTTC.